Described below is a single T cell receptor (beta chain) sequence and its context. Its antigen specificity is not known. There are no base qualities to consult, and no much larger clone falls within one base. This sample is drawn from a study of beta chain features in type 1 diabetes (dated by TCRdb to the late 2010s). Background on the whole study: Mean age, gender distribution, total cell number and subset yield did not differ between patients and healthy donors. Across all samples, about 110 million sorted cells were examined, and cell number per subset correlated strongly with RNA yield. In the study, TCRB repertoires of sorted circulating CD4+ T cell subsets from recently diagnosed type 1 diabetes patients were compared with those of matched healthy donors. Naive and central memory subsets were obtained from all 30 or so donors, but regulatory and stem cell-like memory subsets were isolated from only 8 patients and roughly 8 healthy donors.

From each donor, a single peripheral blood sample of 100 to 150 mL on average was drawn into heparinised tubes. Using a panel that included CD45RO, CCR7, CD25, CD127, CD95 and CD27, naive, central memory, regulatory and stem cell-like memory CD4+ T cells were sorted on a BD FACSAria II. Every sorted population had a purity above 98%. PBMCs were separated immediately by Lymphoprep density gradient centrifugation and were stained directly, without being cultured. So that batch effects would be minimized, each experiment stained and sorted samples in pairs, pairing one healthy donor with one patient. All of the isolated RNA was reverse transcribed with the High Capacity cDNA Reverse Transcription Kit, so expressed TCRB transcripts were sequenced. Deep immunoSEQ sequencing was applied to naive, central memory and regulatory T cell samples, giving an average of approximately 3.8 million total reads per sample. Sorted cells were lysed in RLT buffer, and RNA was extracted using DNase-treated RNeasy Micro or Mini kits according to cell number. Each cell subset was processed on its own to prevent cross-contamination, while patient and healthy donor samples were processed together. TCRB sequences were amplified from cDNA with the immunoSEQ multiplex PCR, producing 87-bp fragments spanning the CDR3 region. Sequencing of the amplicons was done on the Illumina HiSeq platform. In the authors' own workflow: Synthetic template baselines were used to correct PCR bias computationally, reads within Hamming distance 2 were collapsed, and singletons that could not be merged were discarded. Reads were aligned to IMGT to assign V, D and J genes, CDR3 length, and insertions or deletions at six rearrangement sites. Within each subset, clonotype counts were normalized to sorted cell number, after which true diversity and Gini coefficients were computed with the tcR R package. Repertoire sharing was quantified using the overlap coefficient calculated on TCRB nucleotide sequences. As a proxy for the pre-selection repertoire, out-of-frame TCRB sequences from naive cells were analyzed. The source is immuneACCESS, and TCRdb retained only in-frame sequences with V and J called. Part of the clones is not carried over; for the studies checked, unresolved V genes explain less than half of this, and the remainder is unexplained. V, J and clone size are taken as reported in that table, and D and trimming were inferred from the DNA itself. The sample includes approximately 600,000 clones, with 9.5% to 15% observed a single time. Of the sample, around 0.12% falls within the top ten clones.

Inclusive of the bounding cysteine and phenylalanine, the CDR3 is 21 residues long. The CDR3 DNA has 63 bases and is translated from base 1. Trimming accounts for 0 bases at V and 4 bases at J, while the number of junction bases matched to no gene is 16. According to the germline V gene, CDR1 reads LGHNA and CDR2 reads YNFKEQ. Overall results and qualifications from the work: Because cDNA was sequenced instead of genomic DNA, activated cells with high expression could be over-represented, although the groups did not differ in activation or CD3 levels. In all four CD4+ subsets, TCRB CDR3 length was moderately but significantly shorter in type 1 diabetes patients. Patients with type 1 diabetes made fewer insertions and deleted more nucleotides at VDJ recombination sites, implying thymic rearrangement abnormalities. Naive, central memory and regulatory TCRB repertoires appeared more similar among patients than among healthy donors. Shorter templates might have been favored by PCR, but patient and control samples were amplified and corrected together, so both groups would have been affected equally by any skew. Because the HLA sub-analyses included only small numbers of individuals, any influence of HLA type on TCRB rearrangement was left unresolved.

Material for sequencing was naive CD4+ T cells from blood. Sample cell subset or site, as interpreted from the label and publication: true naive CD4+ T cells. The chain is made from TRBV4-2 and TRBJ2-6; the central 9 bases match TRBD1. This receptor was identified in a man aged 30 to 45 with type 1 diabetes. The CDR3 loop reads CASSQDLGGAGQGSGANVLTF. At the DNA level, the sequence is TGTGCCAGCAGCCAAGATTTAGGAGGAGCGGGACAGGGCTCCGGGGCCAACGTCCTGACTTTC.